The next 12 T cell receptor beta chains were all read from a single sample in a study of a mutant IDH1 vaccine in newly diagnosed glioma. Stated time point: week 35, safety follow-up. Mutant IDH1 20-mer peptide, at 300 ug, made up each vaccine dose, with topical imiquimod. Clones were read by immunoSEQ multiplex PCR, and TCRdb kept only the in-frame ones, dropping some. The sample lists tens of thousands of clones; more than 70% were seen once. These receptors' targets are unknown. The sequencing used PBMCs, collected from a glioma patient whose treatment included an IDH1 peptide vaccine. Receptors were obtained from a man aged 18 to 35 with glioma.

This chain connects TRBV28 to TRBJ2-7; 11 bases match TRBD1. The germline V gene encodes CDR1 MDHEN and CDR2 SYDVKM. V lost 6 bases, J lost 5 bases, and 9 bases stayed unmatched. This CDR3 contains 15 residues. The CDR3 nucleotides are TGTGCCAGCAGGAGCCCCGGGACAGGGGGACACGAGCAGTACTTC. Its translation is CASRSPGTGGHEQYF.

As concerns this clone: One end of the junction does not line up with germline, which may come from a read error. The chain joins TRBV2 to TRBJ2-1; D is ambiguous. The germline V gene encodes CDR1 SNHLY and CDR2 FYNNEI. This CDR3 contains 16 residues. The CDR3 DNA follows: TGTGCCAGCAATGAAATACGGGCTAGCTCCTACAATGAGCAGTTCTTC. This translates into CASNEIRASSYNEQFF.

The chain couples TRBV7-2 to TRBJ2-5, with D perhaps TRBD1 (7 bases). CDR1 and CDR2 from the germline V gene are SGHTA and FQGNSA. CDR3 length equals 15 residues. Trimming left V 7 bases short and J 2 bases short, with 17 bases between. For the CDR3, the DNA is TGTGCCAGCACAGCCACGCAGGGGGGTCAAGAGACCCAGTACTTC. This encodes CASTATQGGQETQYF. The full variable domain, rest sourced from reference TRBV7-2 and TRBJ2-5, is GAGVSQSPSNKVTEKGKDVELRCDPISGHTALYWYRQSLGQGLEFLIYFQGNSAPDKSGLPSDRFSAERTGGSVSTLTIQRTQQEDSAVYLCASTATQGGQETQYFGPGTRLLVL.

The chain has TRBV30 and TRBJ1-2; the D is unclear. CDR1 and CDR2 from the germline V gene are GTSNPN and SVGIG (reference sequence). There are 14 residues in the CDR3. V was pared by 3 bases and J by 2 bases, with 13 bases between. CDR3 sequence (DNA): TGTGCCTGGAGGGGTCCTTATCGGAACTATGGCTACACCTTC. Its protein product is CAWRGPYRNYGYTF.

This chain connects TRBV27 to TRBJ2-7; the D is unclear. Germline V gene data show CDR1 as MNHEY and CDR2 as SMNVEV (reference sequence). The V end was cut by 2 bases, the J end by 4 bases, with 12 bases between. The CDR3 length is 14 residues. This CDR3 is CASSLKGRMYEQYF. The CDR3, as DNA: TGTGCCAGCAGTTTAAAGGGAAGGATGTACGAGCAGTACTTC.

The rearrangement joins TRBV27 to TRBJ2-7, with a weak D call TRBD2 (5 bases). The CDR3 extends over 14 amino acids. Trimming removed 0 bases from V and 4 bases from J, with 10 bases in between. Germline loops: CDR1 MNHEY, CDR2 SMNVEV (reference sequence). The CDR3 protein is CASSLSISGYEQYF. The CDR3 DNA is TGTGCCAGCAGTTTATCGATATCGGGGTACGAGCAGTACTTC.

The chain joins TRBV2 to TRBJ2-7, with D possibly matching TRBD2 (6 bases). With 6 bases removed from V and 4 bases from J, the gap between germline ends came to 16 bases. The CDR3 runs to 14 residues. In germline, CDR1 is SNHLY, CDR2 FYNNEI. DNA for the CDR3: TGTGCCAGCAGGGGGAGGACGCCCATGTACGAGCAGTACTTC. The encoded protein is CASRGRTPMYEQYF.

This clone came up a few times. This rearrangement joins TRBV2 to TRBJ1-5; 9 positions match TRBD1. V dropped 8 bases and J dropped 9; count of bases not matched to a gene: 8. Germline CDR1 is SNHLY and CDR2 is FYNNEI. The CDR3 length is 13 residues. The CDR3 DNA sequence: TGTGCCAGCCGGGGACAGGGAGGACGGCCCCAGCATTTT. Amino acids: CASRGQGGRPQHF.

The sample holds a few counts of this clone. The V and J genes are TRBV10-3 and TRBJ1-6; D is uncertain. The germline V gene encodes CDR1 ENHRY and CDR2 SYGVKD. The CDR3 runs 17 residues. The ends were cut back, 0 bases at V and 10 bases at J, with 19 bases in the middle. CDR3 in amino acids: CAISESRGSSMGSPLHF. The CDR3 bases are TGTGCCATCAGTGAGTCGCGGGGATCATCTATGGGATCACCCCTCCACTTT.

This clone was found once. The chain has TRBV25-1 and TRBJ2-1, with 8 positions matching TRBD1. The V segment lost 7 bases and the J segment 4 bases; nucleotides outside the gene matches: 9. CDR3 length: 15 amino acids. CDR1 MGHDK and CDR2 SYGVNS come from the germline V gene. This CDR3 reads CASNPQGAQYNEQFF. The CDR3, as DNA: TGTGCCAGCAATCCCCAGGGGGCTCAATACAATGAGCAGTTCTTC.

Only one count was recorded for this clone. The gene calls are TRBV10-3 and TRBJ1-2; 9 bases are a match to TRBD1. Germline assignment: CDR1 ENHRY and CDR2 SYGVKD. V shed 2 bases, J shed 6 bases, and the junction held 4 bases outside the gene matches. This CDR3 spans 14 amino acids. This chain's CDR3 is CAISEPDRGDGYTF. CDR3 sequence (DNA): TGTGCCATCAGTGAGCCGGACAGGGGTGATGGCTACACCTTC.

The rearrangement joins TRBV10-3 to TRBJ2-1, with 10 bases that match TRBD1. The trim removed 8 bases at V and 0 bases at J, leaving 16 bases unmatched. The germline V gene encodes CDR1 ENHRY and CDR2 SYGVKD. CDR3 size: 19 residues. CDR3 loop: CAIHGTGAVSPPSYNEQFF. For the CDR3, the DNA is TGTGCCATCCACGGGACAGGGGCGGTGAGTCCACCCTCCTACAATGAGCAGTTCTTC.